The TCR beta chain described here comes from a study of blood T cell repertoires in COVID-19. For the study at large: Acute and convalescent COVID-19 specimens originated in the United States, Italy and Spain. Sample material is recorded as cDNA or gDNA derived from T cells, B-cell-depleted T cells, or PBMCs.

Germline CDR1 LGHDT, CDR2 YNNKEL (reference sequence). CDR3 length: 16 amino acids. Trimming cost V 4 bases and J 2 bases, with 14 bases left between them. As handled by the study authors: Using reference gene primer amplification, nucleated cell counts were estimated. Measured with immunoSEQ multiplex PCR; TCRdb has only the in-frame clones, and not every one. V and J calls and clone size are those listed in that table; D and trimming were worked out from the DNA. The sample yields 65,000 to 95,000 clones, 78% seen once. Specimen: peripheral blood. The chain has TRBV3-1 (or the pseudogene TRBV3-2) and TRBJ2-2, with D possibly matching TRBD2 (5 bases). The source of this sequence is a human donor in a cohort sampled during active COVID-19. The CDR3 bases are TGTGCCAGCAGCCTTTCCCCGGGGTCCAACACCGGGGAGCTGTTTTTT. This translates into CASSLSPGSNTGELFF.